One sample yielded the 29 T cell receptor beta chains listed below, sequenced in a study of blood T cell repertoires in COVID-19. Profiled with immunoSEQ multiplex PCR; TCRdb holds only in-frame clones, not every one. The table has tens of thousands of clones, 91% seen once. Material for sequencing was peripheral blood. These receptor sequences come from a human donor with active COVID-19. The donor label of this sample is uncertain.

The CDR3 loop reads CASSSGLAGPTGELFF. The CDR3, as DNA: TGTGCCAGTAGTTCGGGACTAGCGGGCCCCACCGGGGAGCTGTTTTTT. The genes are TRBV19 and TRBJ2-2; 12 bases are shared with TRBD2. The germline V gene has CDR1 LNHDA and CDR2 SQIVND (reference sequence). The CDR3 runs to 16 residues. J gave up 4 bases and V 5 bases, and 5 bases lay outside the gene matches.

The chain combines TRBV28 with TRBJ1-5; the D gene is possibly TRBD1 (6 bases). V shed 6 bases and J shed 0 bases, with 12 bases lying between them. Per the germline V gene, CDR1 is MDHEN and CDR2 is SYDVKM. This CDR3 has 15 amino acids. The CDR3 region is CASRDGQYSNQPQHF. The CDR3 DNA sequence: TGTGCCAGCAGAGACGGACAGTATAGCAATCAGCCCCAGCATTTT.

As to this clone: The same CDR3 also results from other DNA sequences found in this sample. J is TRBJ2-3 and V is TRBV18; D is unresolved. CDR1 is KGHSH, CDR2 LQKENI, per germline. Trimming removed 3 bases at V and 3 bases at J, with 4 bases between. This CDR3 is built from 12 residues. The CDR3 here is CASSPYTDTQYF. The CDR3 region has the DNA TGTGCCAGCTCACCCTATACAGATACGCAGTATTTT.

This chain joins TRBV2 and TRBJ2-1, with TRBD2 matching over 10 bases. The CDR3 loop spans 16 amino acids. V trimming: 2 bases; J trimming: 1 base; junction bases outside the gene matches: 2. In germline, CDR1 is SNHLY, CDR2 FYNNEI. CDR3 sequence: CASSELAGVSYNEQFF. CDR3 in DNA: TGTGCCAGCAGTGAACTAGCGGGAGTATCCTACAATGAGCAGTTCTTC.

The chain carries TRBV7-2 and TRBJ2-3; D is possibly TRBD2 (5 bases). CDR1 SGHTA and CDR2 FQGNSA come from the germline V gene. Trimming pared 4 bases from V and 0 bases from J, leaving 8 bases between. The CDR3 extends over 14 amino acids. Here the CDR3 DNA reads TGTGCCAGCAGCTCCCGGACTAGCACAGATACGCAGTATTTT. Translated, it gives CASSSRTSTDTQYF.

The chain employs TRBV28 and TRBJ2-5, with 8 bases identical to TRBD1. The CDR3 consists of 14 residues. Germline assignment: CDR1 MDHEN and CDR2 SYDVKM. With 4 bases clipped from V and 4 bases from J, the junction kept 5 bases outside the gene matches. The CDR3 region has the DNA TGTGCCAGCAGTTCTGGACAGGGTAGAGAGACCCAGTACTTC. Its protein is CASSSGQGRETQYF.

The rearrangement uses TRBV9 and TRBJ1-1; 7 nucleotides agree with TRBD1. The V and J ends lost 2 bases and 3 bases, in that order; junction bases with no gene match: 7. The CDR3 extends over 15 amino acids. Germline V lookup: CDR1 SGDLS, CDR2 YYNGEE. The chain's CDR3 is CASSVTPTGDTEAFF. The CDR3, as DNA: TGTGCCAGCAGCGTTACCCCCACAGGGGACACTGAAGCTTTCTTT.

V usage is TRBV6-5 and J usage is TRBJ1-5; 8 nucleotides align to TRBD1. The CDR3 consists of 13 residues. J lost 6 bases, V lost 6 bases, and 4 bases had no gene match. Germline CDR1 and CDR2: MNHEY and SVGAGI. The CDR3 loop is CASRNRGTQPQHF. The DNA of the CDR3 is TGTGCCAGCAGAAACAGGGGGACTCAGCCCCAGCATTTT.

This clone was counted ten times or more. The gene calls are TRBV11-3 and TRBJ1-2, with a possible D match to TRBD1 (6 bases). V was cut by 6 bases and J by 4 bases, with 9 bases left in between. Germline V gene lookup returns CDR1 SGHNT and CDR2 YENEEA. The CDR3 has 12 residues. CDR3 nucleotide sequence: TGTGCCAGCAGTACGGACAGCTATGGCTACACCTTC. Its translation: CASSTDSYGYTF.

This chain uses TRBV7-9 with TRBJ2-1; TRBD2 agrees at 9 bases. V gave up 4 bases and J gave up 8 bases; unmatched junction bases: 12. CDR1 and CDR2 from the germline V gene are SEHNR and FQNEAQ (reference sequence). The CDR3 totals 16 residues. The chain's CDR3 is CASSSGGSGRGYEQFF. As DNA, the CDR3 is TGTGCCAGCAGCTCCGGGGGTAGCGGGAGAGGATATGAGCAGTTCTTC.

This rearrangement joins TRBV24-1 to TRBJ2-1, with 12 positions matching TRBD2. This CDR3 comprises 16 residues. With 4 bases clipped from V and 7 bases from J, the junction kept 7 bases outside the gene matches. Germline values: CDR1 KGHDR, CDR2 SFDVKD. The CDR3 DNA reads TGTGCCACCAGTGACCAACTAGCGGGAGGTTGGAATGAGCAGTTCTTC. Translating it yields CATSDQLAGGWNEQFF.

The chain uses TRBV11-3 and TRBJ2-6, with D unresolved. The CDR3 loop spans 13 amino acids. Trimming left V 7 bases short and J 0 bases short, with 4 bases between. The germline CDR1 and CDR2 sequences are SGHNT and YENEEA. In DNA, the CDR3 is TGTGCCAGCAAACTCTCTGGGGCCAACGTCCTGACTTTC. This codes for CASKLSGANVLTF.

This chain links TRBV4-1 with TRBJ1-2; D is possibly TRBD1 (6 bases). This CDR3 region has 15 residues. Germline lookup yields CDR1 MGHRA and CDR2 YSYEKL. Trimming left V 0 bases short and J 4 bases short, with 12 bases between. The CDR3 DNA sequence: TGCGCCAGCAGCCAAGATTGGCAGGGGCTCTATGGCTACACCTTC. It translates to CASSQDWQGLYGYTF.

The chain combines TRBV7-9 with TRBJ2-3; D is possibly TRBD1 (5 bases). With 4 bases removed from V and 6 bases from J, the gap between germline ends came to 11 bases. The CDR3 is 13 amino acids. The germline V gene has CDR1 SEHNR and CDR2 FQNEAQ (reference sequence). The CDR3 loop is CASSSRQWDTQYF. CDR3 nucleotides: TGTGCCAGCAGCTCCCGACAGTGGGATACGCAGTATTTT.

The J gene is TRBJ2-1, the V gene TRBV28; tentatively, D is TRBD2 (5 bases). V was shortened by 7 bases and J by 0 bases, with 10 bases between the two germline ends. CDR3 length: 14 residues. Germline V gene data show CDR1 as MDHEN and CDR2 as SYDVKM. The CDR3 sequence is CASNEGTSYNEQFF. CDR3 DNA: TGTGCCAGCAACGAGGGAACCTCCTACAATGAGCAGTTCTTC.

The chain links TRBV4-1 to TRBJ2-3; D might be TRBD2 (6 bases). The germline V and J ends were trimmed by 4 bases and 2 bases, with 16 bases remaining between them. Looked up from germline, CDR1 is MGHRA and CDR2 is YSYEKL. The CDR3 runs 16 residues. For the CDR3, the DNA is TGCGCCAGCAGCCCCGGGGCCCTAGCGCACACAGATACGCAGTATTTT. Amino acids: CASSPGALAHTDTQYF.

The chain combines TRBV3-1 (or the pseudogene TRBV3-2) with TRBJ2-6; no clear D. Trimming left V 1 base short and J 2 bases short, with 15 bases between. CDR3 length: 18 amino acids. In germline, CDR1 is LGHDT, CDR2 YNNKEL (reference sequence). CDR3 sequence (DNA): TGTGCCAGCAGCCAAGGACTCGCCCATCTTACTGGGGCCAACGTCCTGACTTTC. Encoded protein: CASSQGLAHLTGANVLTF.

V gene TRBV12-5 combines with J gene TRBJ2-3; D is perhaps TRBD2 (5 bases). The CDR3 sequence is 12 residues long. The V end was cut by 6 bases, the J end by 10 bases, with 14 bases between. The germline V gene has CDR1 LGHNT and CDR2 FRNRAP. CDR3 DNA: TGTGCTAGTGGCTTGACCGACGGGGCGCAGTATTTT. This sequence encodes CASGLTDGAQYF.

The V call is TRBV28, the J call TRBJ2-7; the match to TRBD2 covers 7 bases. The germline CDR1 and CDR2 sequences are MDHEN and SYDVKM. V lost 2 bases to trimming and J lost 4 bases; unmatched junction nucleotides: 5. The CDR3 runs to 14 residues. The CDR3 loop is CASSLALADYEQYF. CDR3 nucleotide sequence: TGTGCCAGCAGTTTAGCGCTAGCGGATTACGAGCAGTACTTC.

This chain joins TRBV5-6 and TRBJ1-2; D possibly corresponds to TRBD1 (6 bases). CDR1 is SGHDT and CDR2 is YYEEEE in the germline V gene. V was cut by 7 bases and J by 9 bases, with 16 bases left in between. CDR3 length equals 12 residues. The CDR3 DNA follows: TGTGCCAGCTCCCGACAGGCCAGGAGCTACACCTTC. This sequence encodes CASSRQARSYTF.

The CDR3 sequence is CASSQVLAGGPGTPGELFF. The CDR3 DNA is TGCGCCAGCAGCCAGGTACTAGCGGGAGGGCCCGGAACCCCCGGGGAGCTGTTTTTT. The J gene is TRBJ2-2, the V gene TRBV4-3, with 13 bases fitting TRBD2. The CDR3 loop spans 19 amino acids. V was pared by 3 bases and J by 6 bases, with 13 bases of the junction left unmatched. Germline loops: CDR1 LGHNA, CDR2 YSLEER.

This sequence joins TRBV28 and TRBJ1-6, with D possibly matching TRBD1 (6 bases). The CDR3 has 14 amino acids. V was shortened by 5 bases and J by 13 bases, with 18 bases between the two germline ends. Per the germline V gene, CDR1 is MDHEN and CDR2 is SYDVKM. CDR3 in DNA: TGTGCCAGCAGTGCGCAGGGGCCCGCCGCCCCCCTCCACTTT. Its protein product is CASSAQGPAAPLHF.

This clone appeared once. The gene calls are TRBV5-5 and TRBJ2-1, with 10 bases that match TRBD1. Germline CDR1 is SGHKS and CDR2 is YYEKEE (reference sequence). The junction had 5 bases not matched to a gene; V was cut back by 2 bases and J by 3 bases. The CDR3 runs 16 residues. The CDR3 protein is CASSLRQGALYNEQFF. The CDR3 region has the DNA TGTGCCAGCAGCTTAAGACAGGGGGCACTCTACAATGAGCAGTTCTTC.

The rearrangement links TRBV7-2 to TRBJ2-1; TRBD2 matches 7 bases. The CDR3 runs to 16 residues. Germline V CDR1 and CDR2: SGHTA, FQGNSA. Trimming removed 2 bases from V and 6 bases from J; junction bases left unmatched: 10. The CDR3 sequence is CASSLLWEGRLNEQFF. The CDR3 coding sequence is TGTGCCAGCAGCTTATTGTGGGAGGGCAGACTCAATGAGCAGTTCTTC.

The rearrangement joins TRBV6-2 or TRBV6-3 to TRBJ1-5; TRBD1 might be the D (6 bases). The CDR3 has 14 residues. V gave up 6 bases and J gave up 2 bases, with 11 bases separating them. Germline-derived CDR1 and CDR2 are MNHEY and SVGEGT. The CDR3 DNA reads TGTGCCAGCAGCAAACAGGGAGGCAATCAGCCCCAGCATTTT. This sequence encodes CASSKQGGNQPQHF.

The chain carries TRBV10-1 and TRBJ2-7, with D possibly matching TRBD1 (5 bases). This CDR3 is built from 15 residues. The germline V gene encodes CDR1 WNHNN and CDR2 SYGVQD (reference sequence). V was cut by 6 bases and J by 4 bases, with 19 bases left in between. The CDR3 region is CASSANQGMMYEQYF. The CDR3 DNA follows: TGCGCCAGCAGCGCAAACCAGGGAATGATGTACGAGCAGTACTTC.

The chain has TRBV7-9 and TRBJ2-7; 8 bases agree with TRBD1. The CDR3 has 18 amino acids. CDR1 and CDR2 (germline): SEHNR, FQNEAQ (reference sequence). J gave up 1 base and V 1 base, and 12 bases lay outside the gene matches. CDR3 amino acids: CASSLGRDFRQGSYEQYF. The CDR3 nucleotides are TGTGCCAGCAGCTTAGGGAGGGATTTCAGACAGGGGTCCTACGAGCAGTACTTC.

This chain joins TRBV9 and TRBJ2-2, with TRBD1 as a possible D gene (5 bases). The CDR3 consists of 16 residues. The germline gives CDR1 SGDLS, CDR2 YYNGEE. Trimming shortened V by 0 bases and J by 4 bases, and 13 bases separated the two germline ends. CDR3 sequence: CASSVGGGRVTGELFF. DNA of the CDR3: TGTGCCAGCAGCGTAGGAGGCGGCAGGGTCACCGGGGAGCTGTTTTTT.

The V and J genes are TRBV19 and TRBJ2-1; the D is unclear. The CDR3 consists of 15 residues. The V and J ends lost 4 bases and 0 bases respectively, with 10 bases between them. Germline V gene sequence: CDR1 LNHDA, CDR2 SQIVND (reference sequence). CDR3 coding DNA: TGTGCCAGTAGTACAACTTGGAGCTCCTACAATGAGCAGTTCTTC. It specifies CASSTTWSSYNEQFF.